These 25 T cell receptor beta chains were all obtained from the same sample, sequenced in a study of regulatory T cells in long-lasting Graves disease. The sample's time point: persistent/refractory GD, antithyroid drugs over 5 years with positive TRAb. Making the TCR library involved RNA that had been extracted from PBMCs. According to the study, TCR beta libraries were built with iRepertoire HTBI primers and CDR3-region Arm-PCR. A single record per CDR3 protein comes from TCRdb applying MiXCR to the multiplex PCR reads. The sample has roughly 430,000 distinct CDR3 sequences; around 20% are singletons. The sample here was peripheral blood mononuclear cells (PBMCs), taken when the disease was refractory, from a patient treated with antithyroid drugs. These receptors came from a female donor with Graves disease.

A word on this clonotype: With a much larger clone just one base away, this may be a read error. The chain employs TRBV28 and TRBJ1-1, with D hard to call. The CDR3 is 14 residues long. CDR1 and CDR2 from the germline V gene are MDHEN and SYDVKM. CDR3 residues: CAGSFFMRNTEAFF. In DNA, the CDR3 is TGTGCCGGCAGTTTTTTTATGAGGAACACTGAAGCTTTCTTT.

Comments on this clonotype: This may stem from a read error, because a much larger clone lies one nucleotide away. The CDR3 region has the DNA TGTGCCAGCAGTGTCTTGGCGGAAGCTTTCTTT. Encoded protein: CASSVLAEAFF. V usage is TRBV2 and J usage is TRBJ1-1; D remains ambiguous. V lost 4 bases and J lost 8, with 8 bases in between. Per the germline V gene, CDR1 is SNHLY and CDR2 is FYNNEI. The CDR3 runs 11 residues.

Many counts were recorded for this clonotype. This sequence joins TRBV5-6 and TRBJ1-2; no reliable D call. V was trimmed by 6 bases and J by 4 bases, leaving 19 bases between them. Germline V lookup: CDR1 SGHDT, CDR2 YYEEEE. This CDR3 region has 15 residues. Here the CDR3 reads CASNWGTDPSYGYTF. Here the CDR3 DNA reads TGTGCCAGCAACTGGGGAACGGACCCGAGCTATGGCTACACCTTC.

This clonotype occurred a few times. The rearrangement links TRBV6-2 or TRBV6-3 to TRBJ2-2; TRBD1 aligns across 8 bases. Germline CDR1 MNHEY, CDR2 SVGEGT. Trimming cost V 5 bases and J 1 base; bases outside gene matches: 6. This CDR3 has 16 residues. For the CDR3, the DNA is TGTGCCAGCAGTGCGACAGGGGCCCGGAACACCGGGGAGCTGTTTTTT. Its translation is CASSATGARNTGELFF.

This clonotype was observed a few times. The CDR3 DNA reads TGTGCCAGCAGCGCAGGGACTAGCACTGAGACCCAGTACTTC. It is translated as CASSAGTSTETQYF. This chain joins TRBV9 and TRBJ2-5, with 9 bases that match TRBD2. Trimming cost V 3 bases and J 5 bases; bases outside gene matches: 5. Germline CDR1 is SGDLS and CDR2 is YYNGEE. This CDR3 is built from 14 residues.

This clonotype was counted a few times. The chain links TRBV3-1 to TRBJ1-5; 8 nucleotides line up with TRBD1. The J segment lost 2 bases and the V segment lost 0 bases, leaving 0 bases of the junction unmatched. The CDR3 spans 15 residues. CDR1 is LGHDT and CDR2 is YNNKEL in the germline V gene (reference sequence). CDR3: CASSQEGQGNQPQHF. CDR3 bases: TGTGCCAGCAGCCAAGAGGGACAGGGCAATCAGCCCCAGCATTTT.

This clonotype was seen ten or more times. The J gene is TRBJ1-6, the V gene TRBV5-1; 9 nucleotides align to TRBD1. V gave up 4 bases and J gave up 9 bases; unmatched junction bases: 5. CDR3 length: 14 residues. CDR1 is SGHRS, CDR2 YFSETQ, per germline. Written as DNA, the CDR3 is TGCGCCAGCAGCCTCGGGACAGGGTCTTCACCCCTCCACTTT. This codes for CASSLGTGSSPLHF.

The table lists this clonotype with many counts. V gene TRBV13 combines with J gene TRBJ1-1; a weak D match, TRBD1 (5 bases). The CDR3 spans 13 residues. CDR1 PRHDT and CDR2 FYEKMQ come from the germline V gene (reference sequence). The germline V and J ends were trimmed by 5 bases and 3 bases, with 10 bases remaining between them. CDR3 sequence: CASSAVGHTEAFF. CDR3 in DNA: TGTGCCAGCAGCGCCGTGGGACACACTGAAGCTTTCTTT.

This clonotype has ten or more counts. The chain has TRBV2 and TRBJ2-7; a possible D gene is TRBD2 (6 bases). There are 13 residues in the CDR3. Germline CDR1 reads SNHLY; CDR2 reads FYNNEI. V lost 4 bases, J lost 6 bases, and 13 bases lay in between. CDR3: CASSVGLASEQYF. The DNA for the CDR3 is TGTGCCAGCAGTGTGGGGCTAGCGTCCGAGCAGTACTTC.

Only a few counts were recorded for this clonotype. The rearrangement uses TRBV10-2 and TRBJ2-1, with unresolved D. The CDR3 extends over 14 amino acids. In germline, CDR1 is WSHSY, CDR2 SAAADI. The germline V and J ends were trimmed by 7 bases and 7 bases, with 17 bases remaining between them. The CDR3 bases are TGCGCCAGCACGAACCTAGGCCAGATAAATGAGCAGTTCTTC. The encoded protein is CASTNLGQINEQFF.

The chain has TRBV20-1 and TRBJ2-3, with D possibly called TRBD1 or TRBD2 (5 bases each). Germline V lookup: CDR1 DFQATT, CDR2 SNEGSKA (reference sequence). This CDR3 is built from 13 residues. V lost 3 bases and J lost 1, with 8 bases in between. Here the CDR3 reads CSASRDGTDTQYF. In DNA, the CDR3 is TGCAGTGCTAGCAGGGACGGCACAGATACGCAGTATTTT.

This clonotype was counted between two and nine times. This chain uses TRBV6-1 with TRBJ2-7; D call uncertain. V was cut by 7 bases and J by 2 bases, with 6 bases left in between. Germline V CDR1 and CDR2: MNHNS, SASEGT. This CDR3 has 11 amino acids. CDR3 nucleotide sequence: TGTGCCAGCACACCGGCCTACGAGCAGTACTTC. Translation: CASTPAYEQYF.

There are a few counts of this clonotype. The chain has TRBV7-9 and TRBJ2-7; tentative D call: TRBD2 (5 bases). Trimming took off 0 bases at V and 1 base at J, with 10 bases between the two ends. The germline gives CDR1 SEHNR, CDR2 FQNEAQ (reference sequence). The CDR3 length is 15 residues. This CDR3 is CASSLARVSSYEQYF. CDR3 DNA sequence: TGTGCCAGCAGCTTAGCGCGGGTCAGTTCCTACGAGCAGTACTTC.

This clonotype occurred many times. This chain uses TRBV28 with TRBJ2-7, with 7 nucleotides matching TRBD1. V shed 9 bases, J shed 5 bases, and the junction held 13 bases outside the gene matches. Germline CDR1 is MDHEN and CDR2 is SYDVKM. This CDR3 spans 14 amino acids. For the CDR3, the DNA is TGTGCCAGTTCTGTCACCGACAGGGACCACGAGCAGTACTTC. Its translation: CASSVTDRDHEQYF. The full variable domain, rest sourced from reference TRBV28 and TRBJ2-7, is DVKVTQSSRYLVKRTGEKVFLECVQDMDHENMFWYRQDPGLGLRLIYFSYDVKMKEKGDIPEGYSVSREKKERFSLILESASTNQTSMYLCASSVTDRDHEQYFGPGTRLTVT.

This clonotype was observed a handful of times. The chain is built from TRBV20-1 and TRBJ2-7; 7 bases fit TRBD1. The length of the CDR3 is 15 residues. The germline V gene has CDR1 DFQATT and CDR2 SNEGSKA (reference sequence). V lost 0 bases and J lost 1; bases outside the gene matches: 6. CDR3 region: CSARDPGGPSYEQYF. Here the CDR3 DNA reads TGCAGTGCTAGAGATCCAGGGGGACCATCCTACGAGCAGTACTTC.

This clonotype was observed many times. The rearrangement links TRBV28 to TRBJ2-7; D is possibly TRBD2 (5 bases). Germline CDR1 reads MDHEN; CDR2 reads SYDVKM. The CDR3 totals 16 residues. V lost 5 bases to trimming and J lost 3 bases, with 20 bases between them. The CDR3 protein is CASSTEGIHYYYEQYF. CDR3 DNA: TGTGCCAGCAGTACCGAGGGAATCCACTACTACTACGAGCAGTACTTC.

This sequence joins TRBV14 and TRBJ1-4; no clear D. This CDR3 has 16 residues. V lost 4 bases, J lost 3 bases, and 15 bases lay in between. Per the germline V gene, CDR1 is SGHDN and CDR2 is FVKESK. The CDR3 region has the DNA TGTGCCAGCAGCCCCCCGACCGTCGACCCTAATGAAAAACTGTTTTTT. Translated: CASSPPTVDPNEKLFF.

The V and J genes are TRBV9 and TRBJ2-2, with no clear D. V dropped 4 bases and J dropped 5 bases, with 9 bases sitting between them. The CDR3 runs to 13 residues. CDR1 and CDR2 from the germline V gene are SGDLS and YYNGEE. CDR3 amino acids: CASSSPGTGELFF. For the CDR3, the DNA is TGTGCCAGCAGCTCACCCGGGACCGGGGAGCTGTTTTTT.

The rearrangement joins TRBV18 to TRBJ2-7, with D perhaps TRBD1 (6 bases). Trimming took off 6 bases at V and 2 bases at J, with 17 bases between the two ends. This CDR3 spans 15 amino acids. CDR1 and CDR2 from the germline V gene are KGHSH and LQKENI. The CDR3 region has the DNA TGTGCCAGCTCCCCTGGCCGGACAGAGACCTACGAGCAGTACTTC. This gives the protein CASSPGRTETYEQYF.

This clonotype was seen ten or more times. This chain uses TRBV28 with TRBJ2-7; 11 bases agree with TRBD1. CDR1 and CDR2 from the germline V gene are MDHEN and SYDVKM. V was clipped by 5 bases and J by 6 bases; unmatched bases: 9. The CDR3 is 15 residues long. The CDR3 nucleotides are TGTGCCAGCAGTCCCCGACAGGACAGGGGGCGCGAGCAGTACTTC. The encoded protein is CASSPRQDRGREQYF. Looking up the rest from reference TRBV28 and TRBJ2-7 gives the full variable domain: DVKVTQSSRYLVKRTGEKVFLECVQDMDHENMFWYRQDPGLGLRLIYFSYDVKMKEKGDIPEGYSVSREKKERFSLILESASTNQTSMYLCASSPRQDRGREQYFGPGTRLTVT.

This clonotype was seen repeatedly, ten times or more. DNA for the CDR3: TGTGCCAGCAGCCAAGAACGCAGGGCATATGGCTACACCTTC. It encodes CASSQERRAYGYTF. The rearrangement joins TRBV3-1 to TRBJ1-2, with D maybe TRBD1 (5 bases). This CDR3 has 14 amino acids. Between the trimmed V and J ends, which lost 0 bases and 5 bases, there was a span of 10 bases. Germline-derived CDR1 and CDR2 are LGHDT and YNNKEL (reference sequence).

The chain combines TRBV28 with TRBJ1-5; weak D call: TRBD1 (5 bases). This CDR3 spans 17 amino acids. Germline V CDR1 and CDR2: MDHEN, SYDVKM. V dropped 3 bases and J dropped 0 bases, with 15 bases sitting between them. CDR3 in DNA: TGTGCCAGCAGTTTCGTAGCGACAGTGTATAGCAATCAGCCCCAGCATTTT. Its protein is CASSFVATVYSNQPQHF.

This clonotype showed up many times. CDR3 loop: CASSLAGGVGRGSYEQYF. The CDR3 coding sequence is TGTGCCAGCAGCTTAGCGGGGGGAGTCGGCAGGGGTTCGTACGAGCAGTACTTC. The chain recombines TRBV7-2 with TRBJ2-7, with D tentatively TRBD1 or TRBD2 (6 bases each). CDR1 SGHTA and CDR2 FQGNSA come from the germline V gene. The germline V and J ends were trimmed by 0 bases and 4 bases, with 22 bases remaining between them. The CDR3 sequence is 18 residues long.

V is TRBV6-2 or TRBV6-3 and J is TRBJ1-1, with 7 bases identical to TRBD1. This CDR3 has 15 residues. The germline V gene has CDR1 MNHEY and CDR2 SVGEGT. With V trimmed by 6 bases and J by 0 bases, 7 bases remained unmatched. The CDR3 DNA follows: TGTGCCAGCAGACCCGACAGGGTTCTGAACACTGAAGCTTTCTTT. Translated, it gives CASRPDRVLNTEAFF.

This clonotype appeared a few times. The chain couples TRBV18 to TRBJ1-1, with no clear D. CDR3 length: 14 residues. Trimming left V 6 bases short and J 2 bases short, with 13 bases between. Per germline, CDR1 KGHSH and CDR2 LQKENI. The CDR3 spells CASSPTEINTEAFF. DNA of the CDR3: TGTGCCAGCTCGCCAACAGAAATCAACACTGAAGCTTTCTTT.